This T cell receptor (beta chain) was observed in a study of CD8 T cells in Susac syndrome. V lost 4 bases, J lost 0 bases, and 11 bases lay in between. Germline V gives CDR1 SQVTM, CDR2 ANQGSEA. The CDR3 has 14 residues. CD8+ and CD4+ T cells from blood underwent TCR beta sequencing. Healthy donors constituted the controls, which were matched for age and sex. Negative isolation was used for CD8+ and CD4+ T cells and FACS enrichment for TEMRA cells. The RNA input was about 0.5 to 1 ug, and it was reverse transcribed with random hexamers. Amplification of TCR beta CDR3 across 54 Vbeta and 13 Jbeta was performed with immunoSEQ multiplex PCR. TCRdb independently ran MiXCR on the immunoSEQ multiplex PCR reads; one entry per CDR3 protein. The sample shows about 120,000 distinct CDR3 sequences, 80% to 95% of them seen only once.

V gene TRBV29-1 combines with J gene TRBJ2-3; TRBD2 might be the D (6 bases). The receptor comes from a human donor in good health. Sequenced sample: CD4+ T cells from PBMCs. CDR3: CSVGRDISTDTQYF. The CDR3 nucleotides are TGCAGCGTTGGGCGGGATATCAGCACAGATACGCAGTATTTT.